This T cell receptor (beta chain) was identified in a study of blood T cell repertoires in COVID-19. V lost 7 bases and J 0 bases, leaving 15 bases between the germline ends. The CDR3 totals 16 residues. Per germline, CDR1 SNHLY and CDR2 FYNNEI. The repertoire was sequenced with immunoSEQ multiplex PCR; TCRdb's copy has only in-frame clones and lacks some. The sample yields about 330,000 clones, 86% seen once. Material for sequencing was PBMCs or T cells enriched from blood (not recorded which). The TCR sequence derives from a woman under 30 who had recovered from COVID-19. The chain couples TRBV2 to TRBJ1-4; D call uncertain. The CDR3, as DNA: TGTGCCAGCACCCAATCCGGAGTCACAACTAATGAAAAACTGTTTTTT. Amino acid sequence: CASTQSGVTTNEKLFF. Filled out from reference TRBV2 and TRBJ1-4, the complete variable domain reads EPEVTQTPSHQVTQMGQEVILRCVPISNHLYFYWYRQILGQKVEFLVSFYNNEISEKSEIFDDQFSVERPDGSNFTLKIRSTKLEDSAMYFCASTQSGVTTNEKLFFGSGTQLSVL.